This T cell receptor (beta chain) is drawn from a study of T cells in localized non-small cell lung cancer. This CDR3 has 15 amino acids. The germline V and J ends were trimmed by 4 bases and 4 bases, with 17 bases remaining between them. CDR1 is SGHDT, CDR2 YYEEEE, per germline. General observations from the study: Highest T cell clonality was seen in uninvolved adjacent lung, surpassing that measured in tumor. Prolonged overall survival went with higher T cell density in the blood. Across samples, adjacent lung featured a median approximately 56 of the top 100 tumor clones. It remains possible that heterogeneity exists, since only one tumor region was sequenced.

This table comes from immunoSEQ multiplex PCR, and its TCRdb copy is limited to in-frame clones, with some not included. This repertoire shows 100,000 to 150,000 clones, more than 80% found once; its top ten account for around 1.7%. In the case of this clone: The antigen is unknown.

The sequence derives from a female donor over 55 with stage I lung adenocarcinoma. The V call is TRBV5-6, the J call TRBJ1-2; a possible D gene is TRBD1 (5 bases). This sample comprised peripheral blood, obtained before any cancer treatment. Written as DNA, the CDR3 is TGTGCCAGCAGCGAAAACGGTGGGGCAGTCTATGGCTACACCTTC. It encodes CASSENGGAVYGYTF.